One and the same sample provided the 9 T cell receptor beta chains below, sequenced in a study of radiotherapy plus CTLA-4 blockade in lung cancer. Sequenced by immunoSEQ multiplex PCR; TCRdb stores in-frame clones only, minus some. The sample includes approximately 40,000 clones, approximately 77% seen only once; the top ten take approximately 2.5%. The specimen was peripheral blood, collected from a patient treated with radiotherapy plus ipilimumab. These receptors originate from a human donor with non-small cell lung cancer whose response to radiotherapy plus ipilimumab could not be evaluated.

The rearrangement links TRBV2 to TRBJ2-3; the match to TRBD1 covers 7 bases. The CDR3 is 15 residues long. V trimming: 5 bases; J trimming: 1 base; junction bases outside the gene matches: 6. Germline values: CDR1 SNHLY, CDR2 FYNNEI. CDR3 bases: TGTGCCAGCAGTAGACAGGGTCCTCGCACAGATACGCAGTATTTT. This gives the protein CASSRQGPRTDTQYF.

The CDR3 coding sequence is TGTGCCAGCAGCTCGGGCCCGGGACTCTTAATGGGCGAGCAGTACTTC. Its translation is CASSSGPGLLMGEQYF. The chain recombines TRBV7-8 with TRBJ2-7; perhaps TRBD2 as D (6 bases). Germline V gene sequence: CDR1 SGHVS, CDR2 FQNEAQ. With 4 bases removed from V and 6 bases from J, the gap between germline ends came to 22 bases. The CDR3 contains 16 residues. Combining the CDR3 with reference TRBV7-8 and TRBJ2-7 gives the whole variable domain GAGVSQSPRYKVAKRGQDVALRCDPISGHVSLFWYQQALGQGPEFLTYFQNEAQLDKSGLPSDRFFAERPEGSVSTLKIQRTQQEDSAVYLCASSSGPGLLMGEQYFGPGTRLTVT.

V usage is TRBV7-9 and J usage is TRBJ2-1; D is undetermined. CDR1 is SEHNR, CDR2 FQNEAQ, per germline (reference sequence). This CDR3 spans 13 amino acids. Trimming took off 5 bases at V and 6 bases at J, with 11 bases between the two ends. Written as DNA, the CDR3 is TGTGCCAGCAGCGACCGGGTTCTCAATGAGCAGTTCTTC. It translates to CASSDRVLNEQFF.

The chain carries TRBV9 and TRBJ1-3; perhaps TRBD1 as D (5 bases). CDR3 length: 14 residues. The germline V gene encodes CDR1 SGDLS and CDR2 YYNGEE. V was clipped by 3 bases and J by 1 base, with 8 bases between them. The CDR3 region is CASSATASGNTIYF. CDR3 in DNA: TGTGCCAGCAGCGCGACAGCTTCTGGAAACACCATATATTTT.

The CDR3 is CASSLAGDEDTQYF. The CDR3 DNA follows: TGTGCCAGCAGTTTAGCGGGAGATGAGGATACGCAGTATTTT. The genes are TRBV6-6 and TRBJ2-3; 9 bases are a match to TRBD2. This CDR3 comprises 14 residues. With 4 bases clipped from V and 6 bases from J, the junction kept 5 bases outside the gene matches. Germline lookup yields CDR1 MNHNY and CDR2 SVGAGI (reference sequence).

The chain joins TRBV7-3 to TRBJ2-5, with 14 bases that match TRBD2. V lost 8 bases, J lost 4 bases, and 9 bases stayed unmatched. This CDR3 is 16 amino acids long. The germline V gene encodes CDR1 SGHTA and CDR2 FQGTGA. CDR3 region: CASQAGLAGAGETQYF. The CDR3, as DNA: TGTGCCAGCCAGGCGGGACTAGCGGGAGCGGGAGAGACCCAGTACTTC.

The chain carries TRBV30 and TRBJ1-5; 7 bases line up with TRBD1. The CDR3 has 14 residues. The trim removed 2 bases at V and 6 bases at J, leaving 7 bases unmatched. Looked up from germline, CDR1 is GTSNPN and CDR2 is SVGIG (reference sequence). CDR3 loop: CAWSQGQLGQPQHF. For the CDR3, the DNA is TGTGCCTGGAGTCAGGGACAGCTGGGTCAGCCCCAGCATTTT.

This chain connects TRBV19 to TRBJ2-3; TRBD1 might be the D (8 bases). There are 14 residues in the CDR3. CDR1 is LNHDA and CDR2 is SQIVND in the germline V gene (reference sequence). Trimming removed 6 bases from V and 3 bases from J, with 13 bases in between. This CDR3 reads CASRDRGGTDTQYF. The CDR3 bases are TGTGCCAGTAGAGACAGGGGAGGGACAGATACGCAGTATTTT.

This chain joins TRBV7-8 and TRBJ2-7; maybe TRBD2 (6 bases). Germline V CDR1 and CDR2: SGHVS, FQNEAQ. V was clipped by 3 bases and J by 0 bases, with 12 bases between them. The CDR3 covers 15 residues. The CDR3 sequence is CASSFTQAGSYEQYF. In DNA, the CDR3 is TGTGCCAGCAGCTTCACCCAAGCGGGCTCCTACGAGCAGTACTTC. The full variable domain, in which reference TRBV7-8 and TRBJ2-7 provide the parts outside the CDR3, is GAGVSQSPRYKVAKRGQDVALRCDPISGHVSLFWYQQALGQGPEFLTYFQNEAQLDKSGLPSDRFFAERPEGSVSTLKIQRTQQEDSAVYLCASSFTQAGSYEQYFGPGTRLTVT.